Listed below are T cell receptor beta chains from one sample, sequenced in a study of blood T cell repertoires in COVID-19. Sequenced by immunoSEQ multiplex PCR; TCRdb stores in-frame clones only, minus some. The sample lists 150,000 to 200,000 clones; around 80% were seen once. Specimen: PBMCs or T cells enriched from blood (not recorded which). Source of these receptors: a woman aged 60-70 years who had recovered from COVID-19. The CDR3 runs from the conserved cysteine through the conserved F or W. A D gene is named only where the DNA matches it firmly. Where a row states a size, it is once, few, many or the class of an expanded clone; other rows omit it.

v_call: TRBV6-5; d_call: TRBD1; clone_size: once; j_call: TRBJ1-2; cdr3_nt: TGTGCCAGCAGCCCAGAAACAGGGGGCTATGGCTACACCTTC; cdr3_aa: CASSPETGGYGYTF
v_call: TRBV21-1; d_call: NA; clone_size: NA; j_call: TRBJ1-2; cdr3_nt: TGTGCCAGCAGCCCGCGTGGGGGGGACTATGGCTACACCTTC; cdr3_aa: CASSPRGGDYGYTF
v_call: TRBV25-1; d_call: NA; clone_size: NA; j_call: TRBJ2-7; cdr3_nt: TGTGCCAGCAGTGAATATTACGGCTACGAGCAGTACTTC; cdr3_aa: CASSEYYGYEQYF
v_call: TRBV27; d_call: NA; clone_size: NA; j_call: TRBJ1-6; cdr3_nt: TGTGCCAGCAGTTTAGGGGCAGGGGTCAATTCACCCCTCCACTTT; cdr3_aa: CASSLGAGVNSPLHF
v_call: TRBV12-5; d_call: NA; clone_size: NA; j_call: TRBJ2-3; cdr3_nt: TGTGCTAGTGGCCATAGTACGGCGGGCGCGGATACGCAGTATTTT; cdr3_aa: CASGHSTAGADTQYF
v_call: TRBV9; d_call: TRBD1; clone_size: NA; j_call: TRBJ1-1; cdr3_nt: TGTGCCAGCAGCCCGCGACAGGGAGCTTTGAACACTGAAGCTTTCTTT; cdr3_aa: CASSPRQGALNTEAFF
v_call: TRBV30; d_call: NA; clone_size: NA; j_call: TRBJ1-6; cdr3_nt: TGTGCCTGGAGTCCCTTCCCGACAGGATTCTATAATTCACCCCTCCACTTT; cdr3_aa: CAWSPFPTGFYNSPLHF
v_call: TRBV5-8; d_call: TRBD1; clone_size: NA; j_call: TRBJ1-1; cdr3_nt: TGTGCCAGCAGGAACACAGGGGTCTTATTGAACACTGAAGCTTTCTTT; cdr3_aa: CASRNTGVLLNTEAFF
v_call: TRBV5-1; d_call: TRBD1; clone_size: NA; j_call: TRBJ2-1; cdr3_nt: TGCGCCAGCAGCTGGTGGACAGGGGGCACCAATGAGCAGTTCTTC; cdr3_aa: CASSWWTGGTNEQFF
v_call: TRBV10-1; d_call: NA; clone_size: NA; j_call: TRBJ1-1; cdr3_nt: TGCGCCAGCAGTGGGGGGCCACGCAACGCTGAAGCTTTCTTT; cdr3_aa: CASSGGPRNAEAFF
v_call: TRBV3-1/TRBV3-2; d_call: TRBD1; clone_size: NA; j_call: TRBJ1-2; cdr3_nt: TGTGCCAGCAGCCCACGTTATCGGGACAGTAACTATGGCTACACCTTC; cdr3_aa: CASSPRYRDSNYGYTF
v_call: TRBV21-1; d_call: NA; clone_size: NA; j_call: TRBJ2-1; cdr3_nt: TGTGCCAGCAGCACAGATAGCGGGGAAACCTACAATGAGCAGTTCTTC; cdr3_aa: CASSTDSGETYNEQFF
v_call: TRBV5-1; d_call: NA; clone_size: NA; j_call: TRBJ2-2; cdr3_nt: TGCGCCAGCAGCTTCCAGGATAACACCGGGGAGCTGTTTTTT; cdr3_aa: CASSFQDNTGELFF
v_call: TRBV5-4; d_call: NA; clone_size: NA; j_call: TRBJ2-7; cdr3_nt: TGTGCCAGCAGCTTCGCCTTGGACAGTTCCTACGAGCAGTACTTC; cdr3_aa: CASSFALDSSYEQYF
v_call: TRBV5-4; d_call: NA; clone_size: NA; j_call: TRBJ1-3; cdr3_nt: TGTGCCAGCAGCTTGGCAGGGAAAGGTGGAAACACCATATATTTT; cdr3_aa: CASSLAGKGGNTIYF
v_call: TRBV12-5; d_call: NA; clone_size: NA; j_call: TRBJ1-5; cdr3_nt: TGTGCTAGTGGGCCAGGGGTCAATCAGCCCCAGCATTTT; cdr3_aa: CASGPGVNQPQHF
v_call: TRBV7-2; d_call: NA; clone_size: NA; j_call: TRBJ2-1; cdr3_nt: TGTGCCAGCGGAACTTACAGCTACAATGAGCAGTTCTTC; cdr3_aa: CASGTYSYNEQFF
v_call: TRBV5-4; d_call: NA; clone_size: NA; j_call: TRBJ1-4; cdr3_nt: TGTGCCAGCAGCCTAGACAGGTGGACTAATGAAAAACTGTTTTTT; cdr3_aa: CASSLDRWTNEKLFF
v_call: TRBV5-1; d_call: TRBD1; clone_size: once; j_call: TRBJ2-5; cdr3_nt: TGCGCCAGCAGCTTGGGGCACGGGACAGCCCAAGAGACCCAGTACTTC; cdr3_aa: CASSLGHGTAQETQYF
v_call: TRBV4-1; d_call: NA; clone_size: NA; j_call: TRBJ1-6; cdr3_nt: TGCGCCAGCAGCCAAGATAGCAGCGTCGGCCGAACCCTCCACTTT; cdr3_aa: CASSQDSSVGRTLHF
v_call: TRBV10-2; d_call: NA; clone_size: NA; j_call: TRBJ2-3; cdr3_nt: TGCGCCAGCAGTGAGTCGAGAGCTAGCGACCCCACAGATACGCAGTATTTT; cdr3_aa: CASSESRASDPTDTQYF
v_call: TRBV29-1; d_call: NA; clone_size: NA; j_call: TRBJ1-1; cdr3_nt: TGCAGCGTCCCCTCACCCCCCAGGAACACTGAAGCTTTCTTT; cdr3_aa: CSVPSPPRNTEAFF
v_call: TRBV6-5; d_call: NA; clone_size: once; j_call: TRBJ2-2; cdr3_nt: TGTGCCAGCAGCCGTCCCGGGACTAACACCGGGGAGCTGTTTTTT; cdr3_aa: CASSRPGTNTGELFF
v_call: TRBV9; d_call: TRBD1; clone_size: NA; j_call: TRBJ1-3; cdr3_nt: TGTGCCAGCAGCGGGGGACAGGGCACCATATATTTT; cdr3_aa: CASSGGQGTIYF
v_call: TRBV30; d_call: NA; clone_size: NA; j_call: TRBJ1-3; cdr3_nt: TGTGCCTGGAGTTACGTCGGGATCTCTGGAAACACCATATATTTT; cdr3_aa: CAWSYVGISGNTIYF
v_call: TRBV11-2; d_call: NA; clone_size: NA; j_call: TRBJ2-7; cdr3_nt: TGTGCCAGCAGCTTAGGAGGACTTACCTACGAGCAGTACTTC; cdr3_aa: CASSLGGLTYEQYF
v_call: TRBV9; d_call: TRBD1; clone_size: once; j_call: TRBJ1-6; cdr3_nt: TGTGCCAGCAGCGTAAACGCAAATACCGGGACAGGTCCTTTAAGCTCCTATAATTCACCCCTCCACTTT; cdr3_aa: CASSVNANTGTGPLSSYNSPLHF
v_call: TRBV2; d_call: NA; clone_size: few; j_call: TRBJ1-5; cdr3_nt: TGTGCCAGCCGTGAAGGTAATAGCAATCAGCCCCAGCATTTT; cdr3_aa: CASREGNSNQPQHF
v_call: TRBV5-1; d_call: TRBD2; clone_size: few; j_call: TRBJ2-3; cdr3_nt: TGCGCCAGCAGCACCGGGACTAGCGCCTCGGGTACGCAGTATTTT; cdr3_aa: CASSTGTSASGTQYF
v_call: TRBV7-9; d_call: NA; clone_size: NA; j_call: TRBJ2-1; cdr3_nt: TGTGCCAGCAGCCGAGCCAGGGAAGAGGAGCAGTTCTTC; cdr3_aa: CASSRAREEEQFF
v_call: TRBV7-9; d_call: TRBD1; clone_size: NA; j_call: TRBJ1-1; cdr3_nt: TGTGCCAGCAGCTCGGCAGGGGGCACTGAAGCTTTCTTT; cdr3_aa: CASSSAGGTEAFF
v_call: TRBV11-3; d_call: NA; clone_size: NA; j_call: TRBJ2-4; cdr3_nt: TGTGCCAGCAGCCCGCGGGGAGAAAACATTCAGTACTTC; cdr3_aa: CASSPRGENIQYF
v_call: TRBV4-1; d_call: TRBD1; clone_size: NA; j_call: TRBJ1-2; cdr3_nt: TGCGCCAGCAGCACGGGACAGACTAACTATGGCTACACCTTC; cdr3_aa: CASSTGQTNYGYTF
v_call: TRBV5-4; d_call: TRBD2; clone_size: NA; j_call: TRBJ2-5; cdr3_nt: TGTGCCAGCAGCTTGTTGGCCAGCGGGGGCGAGACCCAGTACTTC; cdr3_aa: CASSLLASGGETQYF
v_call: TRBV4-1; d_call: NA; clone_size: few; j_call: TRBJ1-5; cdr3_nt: TGCGCCAGCAGCCCCTTAGAGTCTCATAGCAATCAGCCCCAGCATTTT; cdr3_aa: CASSPLESHSNQPQHF
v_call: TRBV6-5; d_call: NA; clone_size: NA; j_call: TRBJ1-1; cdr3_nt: TGTGCCAGCAGTCGTAACAGGGATATGAACACTGAAGCTTTCTTT; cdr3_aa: CASSRNRDMNTEAFF
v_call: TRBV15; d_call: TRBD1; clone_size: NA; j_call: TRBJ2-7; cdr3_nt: TGTGCCACCAGCAGCGAGACAGGGATCCAGTCCTACGAGCAGTACTTC; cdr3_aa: CATSSETGIQSYEQYF
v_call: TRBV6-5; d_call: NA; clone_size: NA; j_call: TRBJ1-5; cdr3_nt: TGTGCCACCCACGCGGAAGAGGTTCAGCCCCAGCATTTT; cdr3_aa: CATHAEEVQPQHF
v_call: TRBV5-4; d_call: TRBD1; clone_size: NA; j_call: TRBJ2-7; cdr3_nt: TGTGCCAGCAGCTTGGGACAGGGGGGGGACTACGAGCAGTACTTC; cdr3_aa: CASSLGQGGDYEQYF
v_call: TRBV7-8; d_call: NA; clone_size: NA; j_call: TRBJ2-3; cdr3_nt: TGTGCCAGCAGCTTAGGGCGGGGGCCAGATACGCAGTATTTT; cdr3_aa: CASSLGRGPDTQYF
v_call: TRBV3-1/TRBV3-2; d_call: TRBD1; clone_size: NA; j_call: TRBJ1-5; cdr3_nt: TGTGCCAGCAGTCCGGACAGGACTCGGCAGCCCCAGCATTTT; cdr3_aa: CASSPDRTRQPQHF
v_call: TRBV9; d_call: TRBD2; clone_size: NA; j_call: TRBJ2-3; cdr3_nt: TGTGCCAGCAGCGTAGAAGGCGGGAGTGTCACAGATACGCAGTATTTT; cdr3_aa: CASSVEGGSVTDTQYF
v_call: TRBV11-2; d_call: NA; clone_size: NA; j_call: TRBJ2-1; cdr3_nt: TGTGCCAGCAGCGGTCTAGGCGAGAGTTCCTACAATGAGCAGTTCTTC; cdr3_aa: CASSGLGESSYNEQFF
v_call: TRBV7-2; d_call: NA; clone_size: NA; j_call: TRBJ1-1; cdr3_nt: TGTGCCAGCAGCCCAAGAGACCAGGGAGGGGCTTTCTTT; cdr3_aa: CASSPRDQGGAFF
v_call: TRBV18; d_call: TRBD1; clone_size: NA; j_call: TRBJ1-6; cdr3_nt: TGTGCCAGCTCACCATCAGGGACAGGGACGTCTTCACCCCTCCACTTT; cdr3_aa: CASSPSGTGTSSPLHF
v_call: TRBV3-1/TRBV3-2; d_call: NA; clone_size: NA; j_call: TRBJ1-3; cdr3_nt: TGTGCCAGCAGCCTGGGGCCTTCTGGAAACACCATATATTTT; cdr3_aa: CASSLGPSGNTIYF
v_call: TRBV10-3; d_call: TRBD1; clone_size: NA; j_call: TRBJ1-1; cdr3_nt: TGTGCCATCAATAACAGGGGGAAAGCTTTCTTT; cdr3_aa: CAINNRGKAFF
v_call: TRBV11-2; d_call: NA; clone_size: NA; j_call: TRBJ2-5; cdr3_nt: TGTGCCAGCAGCGGGGGCAGGGACGAGACCCAGTACTTC; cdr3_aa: CASSGGRDETQYF
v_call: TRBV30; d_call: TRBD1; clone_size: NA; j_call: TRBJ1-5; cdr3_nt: TGTGCCTGGAGTGTAAGGGGCGGGACAGGGAAAGGTCAGCCCCAGCATTTT; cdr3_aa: CAWSVRGGTGKGQPQHF
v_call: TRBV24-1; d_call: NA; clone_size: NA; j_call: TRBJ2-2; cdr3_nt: TGTGCCACCAGTGACAGGCTGACCGGGGAGCTGTTTTTT; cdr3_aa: CATSDRLTGELFF
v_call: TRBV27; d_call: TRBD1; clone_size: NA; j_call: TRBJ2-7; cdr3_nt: TGTGCCACCGGAAGGGACAGTATCCTTGAGCAGTACTTC; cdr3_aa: CATGRDSILEQYF
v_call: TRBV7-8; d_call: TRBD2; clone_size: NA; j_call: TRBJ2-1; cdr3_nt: TGTGCCAGCAGCTTAAATCCAAGCGGGGGGGCCTATGAGCAGTTCTTC; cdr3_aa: CASSLNPSGGAYEQFF
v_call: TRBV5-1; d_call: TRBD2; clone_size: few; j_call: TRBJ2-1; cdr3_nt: TGCGCCAGCAGCTTCAGCGGGAGCGGAGATGAGCAGTTCTTC; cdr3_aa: CASSFSGSGDEQFF
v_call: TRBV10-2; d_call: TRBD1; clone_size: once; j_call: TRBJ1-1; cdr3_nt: TGCGCCAGCACATCGACAGGGGCTGAAGCTTTCTTT; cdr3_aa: CASTSTGAEAFF
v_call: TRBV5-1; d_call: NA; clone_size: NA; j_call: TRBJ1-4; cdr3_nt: TGCGCCAGCAGTGATTCGAGGGAGCGAGGAAAACTGTTTTTT; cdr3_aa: CASSDSRERGKLFF
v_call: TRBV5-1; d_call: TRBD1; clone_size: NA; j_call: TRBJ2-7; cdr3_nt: TGCGCCAGCAGCTTGCAATCTACAGGGGCCGACGAGCAGTACTTC; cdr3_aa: CASSLQSTGADEQYF
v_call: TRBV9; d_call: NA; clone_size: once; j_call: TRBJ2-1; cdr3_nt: TGTGCCAGCAGCGTAGCTACGGGTACCAATGAGCAGTTCTTC; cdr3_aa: CASSVATGTNEQFF
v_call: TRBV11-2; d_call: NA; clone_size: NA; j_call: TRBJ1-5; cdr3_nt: TGTGCCAGCAGCTTGGGGGCCGGGGCCCTCAGCAATCAGCCCCAGCATTTT; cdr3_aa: CASSLGAGALSNQPQHF
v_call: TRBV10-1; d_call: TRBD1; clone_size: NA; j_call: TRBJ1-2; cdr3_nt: TGCGCCAGCAGTGCTTACTTTGACAGGGATGACTATGGCTACACCTTC; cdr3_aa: CASSAYFDRDDYGYTF
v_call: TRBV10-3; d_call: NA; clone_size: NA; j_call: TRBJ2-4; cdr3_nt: TGTGCCATCAGTGAGTCGGTAGGACTCACGCTAGCCAAAAACATTCAGTACTTC; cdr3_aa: CAISESVGLTLAKNIQYF